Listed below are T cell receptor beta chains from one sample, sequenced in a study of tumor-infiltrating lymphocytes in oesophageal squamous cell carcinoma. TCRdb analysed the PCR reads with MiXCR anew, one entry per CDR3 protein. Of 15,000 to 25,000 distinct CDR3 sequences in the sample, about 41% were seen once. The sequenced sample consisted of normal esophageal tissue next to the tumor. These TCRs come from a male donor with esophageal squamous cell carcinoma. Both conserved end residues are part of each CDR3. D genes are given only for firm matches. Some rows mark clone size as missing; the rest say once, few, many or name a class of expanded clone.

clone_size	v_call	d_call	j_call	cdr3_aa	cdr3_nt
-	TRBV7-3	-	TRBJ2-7	CASSLSSGTYYEQYF	TGTGCCAGCAGCCTCTCCTCGGGGACTTATTACGAGCAGTACTTC
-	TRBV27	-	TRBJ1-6	CASSLSTRGVSPLHF	TGTGCCAGCAGTTTATCCACCCGGGGTGTGTCACCCCTCCACTTT
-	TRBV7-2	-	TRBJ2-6	CASSLLVSGANVLTF	TGTGCCAGCAGCCTCCTCGTCTCTGGGGCCAACGTCCTGACTTTC
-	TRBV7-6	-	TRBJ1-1	CASSLMNYEQYF	TGTGCCAGCAGCTTAATGAACTACGAGCAGTACTTT
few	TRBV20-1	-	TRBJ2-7	CSARESANYEQYF	TGCAGTGCTAGAGAATCAGCGAACTACGAGCAGTACTTC
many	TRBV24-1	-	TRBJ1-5	CATSGWGAGSNQPQHF	TGTGCCACCAGTGGTTGGGGCGCCGGTAGCAATCAGCCCCAGCATTTT
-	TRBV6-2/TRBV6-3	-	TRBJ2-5	CASSYSGQETQYF	TGTGCCAGCAGTTACTCCGGCCAAGAGACCCAGTACTTC
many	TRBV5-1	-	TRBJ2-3	CASSPVSDTQYF	TGCGCCAGCAGCCCAGTATCAGATACGCAGTATTTT
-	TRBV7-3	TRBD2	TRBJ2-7	CASSPASSGTYNEQYF	TGTGCCAGCAGCCCCGCCTCTAGCGGAACCTACAATGAGCAGTACTTC
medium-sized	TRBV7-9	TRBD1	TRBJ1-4	CASSPNRGRTNEKLFF	TGTGCCAGCAGTCCAAACAGGGGGCGGACTAATGAAAAACTGTTTTTT
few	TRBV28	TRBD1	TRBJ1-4	CASRSPGTGAEKLFF	TGTGCCAGCAGATCCCCCGGGACAGGAGCAGAAAAACTGTTTTTT
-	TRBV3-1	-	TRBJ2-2	CASSPVRTSGELFF	TGTGCCAGCAGCCCAGTCCGGACTTCCGGGGAGCTGTTTTTT
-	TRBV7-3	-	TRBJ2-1	CASSPRGPDTQFF	TGTGCCAGCAGCCCCCGGGGCCCGGATACGCAGTTCTTC
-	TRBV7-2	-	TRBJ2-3	CASSPIGRGLRDTQYF	TGTGCCAGCAGCCCCATTGGTCGGGGGCTGAGAGATACGCAGTATTTT
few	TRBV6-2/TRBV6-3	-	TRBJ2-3	CASSSGATQYF	TGTGCCAGCTCTTCGGGGGCAACGCAGTATTTT
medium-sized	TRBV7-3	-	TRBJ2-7	CASSLTDEYEQYF	TGTGCCAGCAGCTTAACGGATGAGTACGAGCAGTACTTC
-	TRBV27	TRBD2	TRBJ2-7	CASSLFGGSGTHEQYF	TGTGCCAGCAGTTTATTCGGGGGTAGCGGGACGCACGAGCAGTACTTC
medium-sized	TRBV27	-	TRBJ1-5	CASSLAGYSNQPQHF	TGTGCCAGCAGTTTAGCGGGATATAGCAATCAGCCCCAGCATTTT
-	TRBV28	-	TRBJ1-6	CASSLYRGRLGSPLHF	TGTGCCAGCAGTTTATACCGGGGGCGGTTGGGATCACCCCTCCACTTT
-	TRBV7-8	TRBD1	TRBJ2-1	CASHESGGAYNEQFF	TGTGCCAGTCATGAATCAGGGGGCGCCTACAATGAGCAGTTCTTC
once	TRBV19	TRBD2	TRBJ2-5	CASHPTSGGYNEQYF	TGTGCCAGCCACCCAACTAGCGGGGGGTACAATGAGCAGTACTTC
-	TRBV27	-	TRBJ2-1	CASSYQGRNEQFF	TGTGCCAGCAGTTACCAGGGGCGGAATGAGCAGTTCTTC
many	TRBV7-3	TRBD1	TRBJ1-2	CASSSTGTGYNGYTF	TGTGCCAGCAGCTCGACCGGGACAGGGTACAATGGCTACACCTTC
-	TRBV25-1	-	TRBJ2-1	CASSTGYNEQFF	TGTGCCAGCAGTACCGGGTACAATGAGCAGTTCTTC
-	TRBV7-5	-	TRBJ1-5	CISVPEAYPDDRGGNQPQHF	-
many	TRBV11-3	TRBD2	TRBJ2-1	CASSLDLGASGSHEQFF	TGTGCCAGCAGCTTAGATCTTGGGGCTAGCGGGAGCCATGAGCAGTTCTTC
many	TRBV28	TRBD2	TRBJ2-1	CASRKLGGGGNEQFF	TGTGCCAGCAGAAAACTCGGTGGCGGGGGTAATGAGCAGTTCTTC
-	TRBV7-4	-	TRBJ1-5	CASSFGDTGNQPQHF	TGTGCCAGCAGCTTCGGGGACACTGGCAATCAGCCCCAGCATTTT
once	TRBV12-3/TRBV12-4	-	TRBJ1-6	CASRYRDPNSPLHF	TGTGCCAGCAGATACAGGGATCCAAATTCACCCCTCCACTTT
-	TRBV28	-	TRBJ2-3	CASSETDTQYF	TGTGCCAGCAGTGAAACAGATACGCAGTATTTT
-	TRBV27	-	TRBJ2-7	CASRTNPGTLSSYEQYF	TGTGCCAGCAGGACTAATCCCGGGACTCTCAGCTCCTACGAGCAGTACTTC
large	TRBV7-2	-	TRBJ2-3	CASSLGSLVTQYF	TGTGCCAGCAGCTTAGGGTCCCTAGTTACGCAGTATTTT
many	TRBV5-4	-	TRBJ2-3	CASSLESSAYTDTQYF	TGTGCCAGCAGCTTGGAGTCTAGCGCATACACAGATACGCAGTATTTT
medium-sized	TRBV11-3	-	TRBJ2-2	CASSFILGGELFF	TGTGCCAGCAGCTTCATCCTGGGCGGGGAGCTGTTTTTT
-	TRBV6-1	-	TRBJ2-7	CASSEDVTTLSSYEQYF	TGTGCCAGCAGTGAAGATGTAACCACACTGAGCTCCTACGAGCAGTACTTC
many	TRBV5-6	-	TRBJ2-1	CASSLVAGPYNEQFF	TGTGCCAGCAGCTTGGTCGCGGGGCCCTACAATGAGCAGTTCTTC
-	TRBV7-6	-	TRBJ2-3	CASSQGDTQYF	TGTGCCAGCAGCCAAGGGGATACGCAGTATTTT
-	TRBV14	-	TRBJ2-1	CASSADFYNEQFF	TGTGCCAGCAGCGCCGACTTCTACAATGAGCAGTTCTTC
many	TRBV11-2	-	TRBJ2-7	CASSHRDFLSYEQYF	TGTGCCAGCAGCCACCGGGACTTCCTCTCCTACGAGCAGTACTTC
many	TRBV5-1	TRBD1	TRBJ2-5	CASSLALTGAWETQYF	TGCGCCAGCAGCTTGGCTTTAACAGGGGCTTGGGAGACCCAGTACTTC
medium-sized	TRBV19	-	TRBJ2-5	CASSIGVGMETQYF	TGTGCCAGTAGTATAGGGGTCGGAATGGAGACCCAGTACTTC
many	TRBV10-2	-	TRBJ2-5	CANGKFQETQYF	TGCGCCAACGGTAAATTTCAAGAGACCCAGTACTTC
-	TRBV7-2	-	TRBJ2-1	CASSVDSSGYEQFF	TGTGCCAGCAGCGTCGACTCCTCCGGCTACGAGCAGTTCTTC